What follows is one T cell receptor beta chain and its context. Its antigen specificity is not known. No qualities accompany the bases; no much larger clone lies one base away. This entry is derived from a study of beta chain features in type 1 diabetes (dated 2018 in TCRdb). With regard to the full study: Patients and healthy donors did not differ in mean age, gender distribution, total cell number or subset yield. Regulatory and stem cell-like memory subsets were isolated from only 8 patients and roughly 8 healthy donors, whereas naive and central memory subsets came from all 30 or so donors. Across all samples, roughly 110,000,000 sorted cells were examined, and cell number per subset correlated strongly with RNA yield. In the study, TCRB repertoires of sorted circulating CD4+ T cell subsets from recently diagnosed type 1 diabetes patients were compared with those of matched healthy donors.

From each donor, a single peripheral blood sample of about 100 mL on average was drawn into heparinised tubes. Naive, central memory, regulatory and stem cell-like memory CD4+ T cells were sorted on a BD FACSAria II using a panel including CD45RO, CCR7, CD25, CD127, CD95 and CD27. All sorted populations exceeded 95% purity. PBMCs were separated immediately by Lymphoprep density gradient centrifugation and were stained directly, without being cultured. To minimize batch effects, samples were stained and sorted in pairs, one healthy donor with one patient per experiment. The study at large found these results: Because the HLA sub-analyses included only small numbers of individuals, any influence of HLA type on TCRB rearrangement was left unresolved. Naive, central memory and regulatory TCRB repertoires appeared to be more similar among patients than among healthy donors. Because cDNA was sequenced instead of genomic DNA, highly expressing activated cells could be over-represented, though the groups showed no difference in activation or CD3 levels. Shorter templates might be favored by PCR, yet because patient and control samples were amplified and corrected together, any such skew would affect both groups equally. Fewer insertions and more nucleotide deletions at VDJ recombination sites were observed in patients with type 1 diabetes, implying thymic rearrangement abnormalities. A moderate but significant shortening of TCRB CDR3 length was observed in type 1 diabetes patients in all four CD4+ subsets.

V lost 3 bases and J lost 7 bases; the stretch between them is 4 bases long. There are 11 amino acids in the CDR3, from cysteine to phenylalanine inclusive. Left in the record is the CDR3 DNA by itself, 33 bases read in frame from the first base. In the germline V gene, CDR1 corresponds to KGHSH and CDR2 to LQKENI. The High Capacity cDNA Reverse Transcription Kit was used to reverse transcribe all of the isolated RNA, meaning that expressed TCRB transcripts were what got sequenced. Deep immunoSEQ sequencing was performed on naive, central memory and regulatory T cell samples, with an average of approximately 3.9 million total reads per sample. Sorted cells were lysed in RLT buffer, and RNA was extracted using DNase-treated RNeasy Micro or Mini kits according to cell number. To prevent cross-contamination, every cell subset was processed on its own, while patient and healthy donor samples were processed together. Using the immunoSEQ multiplex PCR, TCRB sequences were amplified from cDNA into 87-bp fragments spanning the CDR3 region. The amplicons were sequenced using the Illumina HiSeq platform. As for the original processing: PCR bias was computationally corrected using synthetic template baselines, reads within Hamming distance 2 were collapsed, and singletons that could not be merged were discarded. Reads were aligned to IMGT to assign V, D and J genes, CDR3 length, and insertions or deletions at six rearrangement sites. Within each subset, clonotype counts were normalized to the number of sorted cells before true diversity and Gini coefficients were calculated with the tcR R package. The overlap coefficient, calculated on TCRB nucleotide sequences, was used to quantify repertoire sharing. The source is immuneACCESS, and TCRdb retained only in-frame sequences with V and J called. Part of the clones is not carried over; for the studies checked, unresolved V genes explain less than half of this, and the remainder is unexplained. The DNA was the basis for D and trimming; V, J and clone size are from that table. The sample profile shows more than 300,000 clones; roughly 8% of them were found once. The top ten clones comprise around 0.45% of the sample.

The sequence was obtained from a woman aged 18-29 years in good health. The sample comprised central memory CD4+ T cells from blood. The chain is assembled from TRBV18 and TRBJ2-1; the D gene cannot be named for sure. The CDR3 in this case is CASSPQNEQFF. In nucleotide form, the sequence is TGTGCCAGCTCACCCCAAAATGAGCAGTTCTTC.